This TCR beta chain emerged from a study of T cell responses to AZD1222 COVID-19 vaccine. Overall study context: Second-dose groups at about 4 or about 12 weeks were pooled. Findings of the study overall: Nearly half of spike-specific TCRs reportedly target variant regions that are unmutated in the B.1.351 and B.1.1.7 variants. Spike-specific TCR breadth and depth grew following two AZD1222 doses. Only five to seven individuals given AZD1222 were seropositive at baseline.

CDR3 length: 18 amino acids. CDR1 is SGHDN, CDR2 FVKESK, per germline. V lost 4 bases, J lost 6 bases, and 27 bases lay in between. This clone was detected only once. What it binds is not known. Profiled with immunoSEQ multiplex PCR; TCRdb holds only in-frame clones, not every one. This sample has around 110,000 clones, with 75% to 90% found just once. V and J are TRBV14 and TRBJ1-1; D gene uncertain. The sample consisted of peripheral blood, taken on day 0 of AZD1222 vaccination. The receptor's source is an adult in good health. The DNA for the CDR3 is TGTGCCAGCAGCCTGAGTACAAGCTCATTGAGTCGAAGGGCTGAAGCTTTCTTT. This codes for CASSLSTSSLSRRAEAFF.